Listed below are T cell receptor beta chains from one sample, sequenced in a study of blood T cells in healthy people across ages. Each CDR3 protein gets one entry after TCRdb re-called the 5' RACE reads with MiXCR. This sample has 750,000 to 950,000 distinct CDR3 sequences; just under 30% occur once, and the top ten carry about 9.4%. This sample also appeared in a second study, on T cells of mothers and their children.

Sequences were obtained from blood. The receptors were gathered from a woman aged 40-49 years in good health. The CDR3 runs from the conserved cysteine through the conserved F or W. A D gene is named only where the DNA matches it firmly. Some rows have no size entry. The others give once, few or many, or a class for an expanded clone.

CDR3: CASSFGFGYEQYF; DNA: TGTGCCAGCAGCTTCGGGTTTGGCTACGAGCAGTACTTC; J: TRBJ2-7; size: many; V: TRBV5-8; D: NA
CDR3: CASSLNRQGGGYTF; DNA: TGTGCCAGCAGCTTAAATCGGCAGGGTGGTGGCTACACCTTC; J: TRBJ1-2; size: many; V: TRBV11-2; D: NA
CDR3: CASSTQGHQETQYF; DNA: TGTGCCAGCAGCACACAGGGGCACCAAGAGACCCAGTACTTC; J: TRBJ2-5; size: NA; V: TRBV2; D: TRBD1
CDR3: CSAHNLEGYGYTF; DNA: TGCAGTGCTCACAACCTGGAGGGCTATGGCTACACCTTC; J: TRBJ1-2; size: many; V: TRBV20-1; D: NA
CDR3: CSAVEGVGYGYTF; DNA: TGCAGTGCTGTCGAGGGGGTCGGCTATGGCTACACCTTC; J: TRBJ1-2; size: few; V: TRBV20-1; D: NA
CDR3: CASSSGLARHNEQFF; DNA: TGTGCCAGCAGTTCGGGACTAGCTCGCCACAATGAGCAGTTCTTC; J: TRBJ2-1; size: few; V: TRBV7-2; D: TRBD2
CDR3: CSAKSLAGGYQETQYF; DNA: TGCAGTGCTAAATCACTAGCGGGGGGCTACCAAGAGACCCAGTACTTC; J: TRBJ2-5; size: few; V: TRBV20-1; D: TRBD2
CDR3: CASSQAVTEAFF; DNA: TGTGCCAGCAGCCAAGCGGTCACTGAAGCTTTCTTT; J: TRBJ1-1; size: NA; V: TRBV14; D: NA
CDR3: CASSPRTAQYF; DNA: TGTGCCAGCAGTCCACGGACAGCTCAGTACTTC; J: TRBJ2-4; size: many; V: TRBV12-3/TRBV12-4; D: NA
CDR3: CAAAGRGNYGYTF; DNA: TGTGCCGCGGCGGGGAGGGGAAATTATGGCTACACCTTC; J: TRBJ1-2; size: many; V: TRBV7-2; D: NA
CDR3: CASSPLSHVGTGARTEAFF; DNA: TGTGCCAGCTCACCATTATCCCACGTCGGAACGGGGGCGAGGACTGAAGCTTTCTTT; J: TRBJ1-1; size: few; V: TRBV18; D: NA